The rows below give T cell receptor beta chains drawn from one sample of a study of blood T cell repertoires in COVID-19. Using immunoSEQ multiplex PCR, the repertoire was profiled, and TCRdb retains in-frame clones only, with some absent. Here the sample spans around 170,000 clones, approximately 80% being singletons. The sequenced sample consisted of peripheral blood. The source of these receptors is an older woman with acute or convalescent COVID-19. Both conserved end residues are part of each CDR3. The D gene is left open where the match is weak. Clone size, where shown, is once, few, many, or a class for clones that have expanded.

>TRBV4-2|TRBJ1-2|NA|TRBD1
TGTGCCAGCAGCCATGACAGGGAAGGCGGCTACACCTTC
CASSHDREGGYTF
>TRBV11-3|TRBJ2-2|NA|NA
TGTGCCAGCAGCTTGGAAGGCAGGGCCACCGGGGAGCTGTTTTTT
CASSLEGRATGELFF
>TRBV4-2|TRBJ2-2|NA|NA
TGTGCCAGCAGCCAGCTCCGGGAACGCCCCGGGGAGCTGTTTTTT
CASSQLRERPGELFF
>TRBV4-2|TRBJ2-6|once|TRBD1
TGTGCCAGCAGCCAAGAGCCGACAGGGACTGGGGCCAACGTCCTGACTTTC
CASSQEPTGTGANVLTF
>TRBV11-3|TRBJ2-1|NA|TRBD2
TGTGCCAGCAGCTCGATAGCGGGGGGGCGAAATGAGCAGTTCTTC
CASSSIAGGRNEQFF
>TRBV5-5|TRBJ1-5|NA|NA
TGTGCCAGCAGCTTGCAGGGACAGCCCCAGCATTTT
CASSLQGQPQHF
>TRBV3-1/TRBV3-2|TRBJ2-5|NA|TRBD2
TGTGCCAGCAGCCAAGGTCCGGCGGGGGGCCAAGAGACCCAGTACTTC
CASSQGPAGGQETQYF
>TRBV3-1/TRBV3-2|TRBJ1-5|NA|NA
TGTGCCAGCAGCCAAACAAGTAGCAATCAGCCCCAGCATTTT
CASSQTSSNQPQHF
>TRBV27|TRBJ1-2|NA|TRBD1
TGTGCCAGCCTGGGACAGGCAGACTATGGCTACACCTTC
CASLGQADYGYTF
>TRBV29-1|TRBJ1-1|NA|NA
TGCAGCGTTGATTCAAACACTGAAGCTTTCTTT
CSVDSNTEAFF
>TRBV11-2|TRBJ2-1|NA|TRBD2
TGTGCCAGCAGCAAGGGGACTAGCGGAACCGTACTCTCCTACAATGAGCAGTTCTTC
CASSKGTSGTVLSYNEQFF
>TRBV7-2|TRBJ2-3|NA|TRBD1
TGTGCCAGCAGCTTTGAAGGGGGCGAGGTGACAGATACGCAGTATTTT
CASSFEGGEVTDTQYF
>TRBV7-2|TRBJ2-1|NA|TRBD2
TGTGCCAGCAGCGTAGCGGGGGGGTCAAGTGAGCAGTTCTTC
CASSVAGGSSEQFF
>TRBV27|TRBJ2-5|NA|TRBD2
TGTGCCAGCAGGGGACTAGCGGCCCAAGAGACCCAGTACTTC
CASRGLAAQETQYF
>TRBV5-8|TRBJ2-5|NA|NA
TGTGCCAGCAGCTTTATTTTAGGGGGAGAGACCCAGTACTTC
CASSFILGGETQYF
>TRBV7-2|TRBJ1-2|few|NA
TGTGCCAGCAGCTTAAGCGGGCGAACCAATGGCTACACCTTC
CASSLSGRTNGYTF
>TRBV4-2|TRBJ2-1|NA|NA
TGTGCCAGCAGCCCCCTGGGGCCGGGACTTAGGGGTGATGAGCAGTTCTTC
CASSPLGPGLRGDEQFF
>TRBV6-5|TRBJ1-4|NA|TRBD1
TGTGCCAGCACCTTACGGGCAGGGGGAGAAAAACTGTTTTTT
CASTLRAGGEKLFF
>TRBV7-9|TRBJ1-2|NA|NA
TGTGCCAGCAGCTTAGAAACAGGGATCCATGGCTACACCTTC
CASSLETGIHGYTF
>TRBV4-2|TRBJ2-5|NA|TRBD1
TGTGCCAGCAGCCAAGAGACAGGGAAAGAGACCCAGTACTTC
CASSQETGKETQYF
>TRBV5-1|TRBJ1-2|NA|NA
TGCGCCAGCAGCTGGGGAGGTGTACTTAGGGATGGCTACACCTTC
CASSWGGVLRDGYTF
>TRBV3-1/TRBV3-2|TRBJ1-5|NA|NA
TGTGCCAGCAGCCATCTTGGACAGAAGCAGAGGGGGGGGAGCAATCAGCCCCAGCATTTT
CASSHLGQKQRGGSNQPQHF
>TRBV28|TRBJ1-2|once|TRBD1
TGTGCCAGCAGTTCGAGGGACAGAGCTAACTATGGCTACACCTTC
CASSSRDRANYGYTF
>TRBV5-1|TRBJ2-2|NA|TRBD2
TGCGCCAGCAGCCTTAGCGGGGGGGCCGGCACCGGGGAGCTGTTTTTT
CASSLSGGAGTGELFF
>TRBV27|TRBJ2-7|few|TRBD2
TGTGCCAGCAGTTCTAGCGGGGGGCCCTCCTACGAGCAGTACTTC
CASSSSGGPSYEQYF
>TRBV3-1/TRBV3-2|TRBJ1-1|NA|NA
TGTGCCAGCAGCCAAGATACGGCAGGTGGGAACACTGAAGCTTTCTTT
CASSQDTAGGNTEAFF
>TRBV5-8|TRBJ2-7|NA|NA
TGTGCCAGCAGCCTCCCTCCCTACGAGCAGTACTTC
CASSLPPYEQYF
>TRBV30|TRBJ1-4|NA|NA
TGTGCCTGGAGCCCGGGCCGGGGTGAAAAACTGTTTTTT
CAWSPGRGEKLFF
>TRBV15|TRBJ1-1|NA|NA
TGTGCCACCAGCAGAGGTCCCGGGACAAAGGAATGGGTTTTCTTT
CATSRGPGTKEWVFF
>TRBV27|TRBJ1-1|NA|NA
TGTGCCAGCAGCCCTCCAAGGGGCACTGAAGCTTTCTTT
CASSPPRGTEAFF
>TRBV6-2/TRBV6-3|TRBJ1-5|NA|NA
TGTGCCAGCAACCCATCAGGGAGCAATCAGCCCCAGCATTTT
CASNPSGSNQPQHF
>TRBV7-6|TRBJ1-5|NA|TRBD1
TGTGCCAGCGCTTCGGGGACAGGTGGTAATCAGCCCCAGCATTTT
CASASGTGGNQPQHF